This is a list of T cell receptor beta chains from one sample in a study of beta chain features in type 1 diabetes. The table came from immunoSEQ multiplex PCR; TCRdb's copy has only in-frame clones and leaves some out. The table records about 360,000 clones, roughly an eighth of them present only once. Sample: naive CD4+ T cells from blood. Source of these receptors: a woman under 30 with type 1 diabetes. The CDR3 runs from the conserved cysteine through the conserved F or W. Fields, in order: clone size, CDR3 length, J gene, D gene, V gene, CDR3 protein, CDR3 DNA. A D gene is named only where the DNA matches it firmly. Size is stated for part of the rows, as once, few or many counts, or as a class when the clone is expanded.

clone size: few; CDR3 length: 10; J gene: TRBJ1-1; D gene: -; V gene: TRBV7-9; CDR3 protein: CAAGVPGAFF; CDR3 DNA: TGTGCCGCGGGGGTGCCTGGAGCTTTCTTT
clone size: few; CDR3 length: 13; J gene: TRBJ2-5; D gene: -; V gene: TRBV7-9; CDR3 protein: CASSSVVYETQYF; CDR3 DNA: TGTGCCAGCTCATCGGTCGTGTATGAGACCCAGTACTTC
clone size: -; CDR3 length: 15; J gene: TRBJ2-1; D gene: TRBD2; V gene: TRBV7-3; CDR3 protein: CASSLRLAGGGEQFF; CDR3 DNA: TGTGCCAGCAGCTTACGGCTAGCGGGAGGAGGTGAGCAGTTCTTC
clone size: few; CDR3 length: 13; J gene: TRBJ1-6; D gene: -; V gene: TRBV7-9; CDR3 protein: CASSLSGNSPLHF; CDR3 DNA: TGTGCCAGCAGCTTATCGGGAAATTCACCCCTCCACTTT
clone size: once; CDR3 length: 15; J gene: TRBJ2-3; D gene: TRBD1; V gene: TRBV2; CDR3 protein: CASREQGASTDTQYF; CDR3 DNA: TGTGCCAGCAGGGAACAGGGGGCTAGCACAGATACGCAGTATTTT
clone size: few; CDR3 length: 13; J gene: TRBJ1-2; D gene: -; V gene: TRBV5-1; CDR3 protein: CASSVDRNYGYTF; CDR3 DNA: TGCGCCAGCAGCGTCGACAGGAACTATGGCTACACCTTC
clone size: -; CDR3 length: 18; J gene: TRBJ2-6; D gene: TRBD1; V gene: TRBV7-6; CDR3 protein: CASSPPDRVGPGANVLTF; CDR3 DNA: TGTGCCAGCAGCCCCCCTGACAGGGTGGGGCCTGGGGCCAACGTCCTGACTTTC
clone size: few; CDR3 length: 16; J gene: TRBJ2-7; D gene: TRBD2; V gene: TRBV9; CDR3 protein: CASSGGPAGGSYEQYF; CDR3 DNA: TGTGCCAGCAGCGGGGGCCCAGCGGGAGGTTCCTACGAGCAGTACTTC
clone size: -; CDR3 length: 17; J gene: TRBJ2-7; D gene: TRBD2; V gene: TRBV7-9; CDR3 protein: CASSPGASGTSSYEQYF; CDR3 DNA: TGTGCCAGCAGCCCTGGGGCTAGCGGGACCTCCTCCTACGAGCAGTACTTC
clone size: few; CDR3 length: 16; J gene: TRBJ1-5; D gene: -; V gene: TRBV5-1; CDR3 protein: CASSSTEPHSNQPQHF; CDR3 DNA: TGCGCCAGCAGCTCGACAGAACCCCATAGCAATCAGCCCCAGCATTTT
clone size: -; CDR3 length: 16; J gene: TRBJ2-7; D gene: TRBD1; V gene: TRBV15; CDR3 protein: CATSREQGASRYEQYF; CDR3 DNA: TGTGCCACCAGCAGAGAACAGGGGGCTTCTCGGTACGAGCAGTACTTC
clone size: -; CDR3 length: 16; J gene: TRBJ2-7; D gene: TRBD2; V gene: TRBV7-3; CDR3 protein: CASSPHYSGRVYEQYF; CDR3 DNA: TGTGCCAGCAGCCCACACTATAGCGGGAGAGTCTACGAGCAGTACTTC
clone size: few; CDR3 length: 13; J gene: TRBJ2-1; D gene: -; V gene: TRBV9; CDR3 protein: CASSRAGGGEQFF; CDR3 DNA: TGTGCCAGCAGCAGAGCGGGTGGTGGGGAGCAGTTCTTC
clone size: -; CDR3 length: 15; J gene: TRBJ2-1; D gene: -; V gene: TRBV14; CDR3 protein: CASSQVMAGNNEQFF; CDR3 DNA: TGTGCCAGCAGCCAAGTGATGGCGGGGAACAATGAGCAGTTCTTC
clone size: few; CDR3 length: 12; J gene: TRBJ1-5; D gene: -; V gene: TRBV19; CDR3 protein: CASAGVNQPQHF; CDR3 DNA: TGTGCCAGTGCAGGGGTCAATCAGCCCCAGCATTTT
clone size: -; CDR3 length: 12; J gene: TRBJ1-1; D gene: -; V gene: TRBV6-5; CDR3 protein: CASASGYTEAFF; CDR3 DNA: TGTGCCAGCGCCTCCGGGTACACTGAAGCTTTCTTT
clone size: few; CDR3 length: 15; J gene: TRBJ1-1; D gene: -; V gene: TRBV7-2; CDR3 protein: CASSSRGRGRAEAFF; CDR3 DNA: TGTGCCAGCAGCTCTCGGGGGCGGGGGAGGGCTGAAGCTTTCTTT
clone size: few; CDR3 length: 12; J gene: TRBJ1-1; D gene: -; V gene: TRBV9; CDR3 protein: CASSREGTEAFF; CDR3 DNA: TGTGCCAGCAGCCGGGAGGGCACTGAAGCTTTCTTT
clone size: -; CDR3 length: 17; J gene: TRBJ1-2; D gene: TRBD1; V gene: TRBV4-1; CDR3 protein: CASSQTSTGTGEDGYTF; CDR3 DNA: TGCGCCAGCAGCCAGACATCCACCGGGACAGGGGAGGATGGCTACACCTTC
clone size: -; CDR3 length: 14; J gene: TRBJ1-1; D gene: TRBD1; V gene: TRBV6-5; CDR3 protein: CASSPRTGRAEAFF; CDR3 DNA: TGTGCCAGCAGTCCTCGGACAGGCCGTGCTGAAGCTTTCTTT
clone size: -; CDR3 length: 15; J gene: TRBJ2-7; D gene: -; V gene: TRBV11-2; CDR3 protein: CASSLVTFSSYEQYF; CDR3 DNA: TGTGCCAGCAGCTTAGTCACCTTTAGCTCCTACGAGCAGTACTTC
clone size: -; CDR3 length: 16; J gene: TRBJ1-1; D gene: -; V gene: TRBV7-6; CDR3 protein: CASSFLTGTLNTEAFF; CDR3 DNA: TGTGCCAGCAGCTTTTTGACAGGAACCTTGAACACTGAAGCTTTCTTT
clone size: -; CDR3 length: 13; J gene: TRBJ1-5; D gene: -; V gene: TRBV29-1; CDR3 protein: CSVEGVGDQPQHF; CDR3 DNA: TGCAGCGTTGAGGGCGTAGGGGATCAGCCCCAGCATTTT
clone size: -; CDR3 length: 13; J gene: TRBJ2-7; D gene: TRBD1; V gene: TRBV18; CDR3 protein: CASSPQDRVVQYF; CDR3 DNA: TGTGCCAGCTCACCACAGGACAGGGTAGTGCAGTACTTC
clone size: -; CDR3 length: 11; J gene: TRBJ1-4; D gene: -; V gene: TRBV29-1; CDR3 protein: CSVLRAEKLFF; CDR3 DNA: TGCAGCGTTTTGCGTGCTGAAAAACTGTTTTTT